Detailed here is one T cell receptor (beta chain). Per germline, CDR1 DFQATT and CDR2 SNEGSKA (reference sequence). Trimming pared 7 bases from V and 2 bases from J, leaving 19 bases between. This CDR3 has 15 residues. Random hexamers were used to reverse transcribe the RNA input (roughly 0.5 to 1 ug). In TCRdb, the immunoSEQ multiplex PCR reads were re-called with MiXCR into one record per CDR3 protein. Of 150,000 to 190,000 distinct CDR3 sequences listed, about 95% are singletons. The source of the sample is a study of CD8 T cells in Susac syndrome. This receptor was identified in a human donor with multiple sclerosis. The rearrangement uses TRBV20-1 and TRBJ2-3, with a possible D match to TRBD2 (6 bases). Material for sequencing was CD8+ T cells from PBMCs. Here the CDR3 reads CSVTRGGEITDTQYF. DNA of the CDR3: TGCAGTGTTACTAGGGGCGGGGAAATCACAGATACGCAGTATTTT.